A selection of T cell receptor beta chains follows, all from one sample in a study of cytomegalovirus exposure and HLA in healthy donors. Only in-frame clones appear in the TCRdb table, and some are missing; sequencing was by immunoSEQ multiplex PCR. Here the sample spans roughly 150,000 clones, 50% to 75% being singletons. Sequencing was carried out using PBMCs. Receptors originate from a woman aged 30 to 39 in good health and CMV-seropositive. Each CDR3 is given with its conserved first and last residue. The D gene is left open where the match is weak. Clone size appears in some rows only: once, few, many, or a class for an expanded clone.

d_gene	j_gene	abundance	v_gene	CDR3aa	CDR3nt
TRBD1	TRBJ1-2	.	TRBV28	CASAYGGEQGLGGYTF	TGTGCCAGCGCCTATGGGGGTGAACAGGGGTTGGGCGGCTACACCTTC
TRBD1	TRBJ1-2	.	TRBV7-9	CASSLSGQGGYTF	TGTGCCAGCAGCTTATCCGGACAGGGTGGCTACACCTTC
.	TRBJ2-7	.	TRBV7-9	CASSFFPHEQYF	TGTGCCAGCAGCTTCTTTCCCCACGAGCAGTACTTC
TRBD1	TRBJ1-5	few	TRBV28	CASSSPPGTGFDSNQPQHF	TGTGCCAGCAGTTCGCCCCCGGGGACAGGGTTTGATAGCAATCAGCCCCAGCATTTT
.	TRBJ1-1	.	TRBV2	CASEAGPNTEAFF	TGTGCCAGCGAGGCCGGTCCAAACACTGAAGCTTTCTTT
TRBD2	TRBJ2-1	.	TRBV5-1	CASSLVAGVYNEQFF	TGCGCCAGCAGCTTGGTAGCGGGAGTCTACAATGAGCAGTTCTTC
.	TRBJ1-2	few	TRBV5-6	CASSFPSGGLGYTF	TGTGCCAGCAGCTTCCCTTCAGGCGGACTTGGCTACACCTTC
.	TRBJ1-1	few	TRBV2	CASSLSGREAFF	TGTGCCAGCAGTCTATCGGGTCGGGAAGCTTTCTTT
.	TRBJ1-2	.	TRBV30	CAWSVQGDYGYTF	TGTGCCTGGAGTGTACAGGGTGACTATGGCTACACCTTC
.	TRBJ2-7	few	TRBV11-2	CASTIGGEQYF	TGTGCCAGCACCATAGGGGGCGAGCAGTACTTC
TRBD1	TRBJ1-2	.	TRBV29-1	CIGQGNYGYPF	TGCATCGGACAGGGAAACTATGGCTACCCCTTC
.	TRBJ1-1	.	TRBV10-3	CAIRSSPTIEAFF	TGTGCCATCAGATCGTCCCCAACAATTGAAGCTTTCTTT
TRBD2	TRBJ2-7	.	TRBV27	CASSLRAGGTYEQYF	TGTGCCAGCAGTTTAAGAGCGGGGGGAACCTACGAGCAGTACTTC
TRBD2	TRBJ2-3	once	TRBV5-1	CASSLVSGERTDTQYF	TGCGCCAGCAGCTTGGTTAGCGGGGAACGCACAGATACGCAGTATTTT
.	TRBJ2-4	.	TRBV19	CASSTLRGRGNIQYF	TGTGCCAGTTCCACTCTGCGGGGTAGGGGAAACATTCAGTACTTC
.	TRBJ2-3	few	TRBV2	CASSLLADTDTQYF	TGTGCCAGCTCGCTGTTAGCGGACACAGATACGCAGTATTTT
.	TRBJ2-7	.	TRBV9	CASSVGSGSYEQYF	TGTGCCAGCAGCGTAGGGTCAGGCTCCTACGAGCAGTACTTC
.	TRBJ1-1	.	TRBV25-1	CASSEYFGGGTEAFF	TGTGCCAGCAGTGAATATTTTGGTGGAGGGACTGAAGCTTTCTTT
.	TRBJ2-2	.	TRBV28	CASSPSGTAGTGELFF	TGTGCCAGCAGTCCTTCCGGGACTGCGGGCACCGGGGAGCTGTTTTTT
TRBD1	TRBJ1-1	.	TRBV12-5	CASGLGTGDTEAFF	TGTGCTAGTGGTCTGGGGACAGGGGACACTGAAGCTTTCTTT
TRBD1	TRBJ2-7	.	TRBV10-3	CAISVLGQGISYEQYF	TGTGCCATCAGTGTATTAGGACAGGGGATCTCCTACGAGCAGTACTTC
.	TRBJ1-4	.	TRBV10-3	CATGVTNEKLFF	TGTGCCACAGGGGTAACTAATGAAAAACTGTTTTTT
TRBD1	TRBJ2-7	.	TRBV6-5	CASSTTGTGAFEQYF	TGTGCCAGCAGTACCACCGGGACAGGGGCCTTCGAGCAGTACTTC
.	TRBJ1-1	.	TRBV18	CASSPGAALNTEAFF	TGTGCCAGCTCACCAGGGGCGGCTTTGAACACTGAAGCTTTCTTT
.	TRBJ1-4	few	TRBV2	CASRTGQNGEKLFF	TGTGCCAGCAGGACCGGACAGAACGGTGAAAAACTGTTTTTT
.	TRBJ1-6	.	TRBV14	CASALRGGNSPLHF	TGTGCCAGCGCCCTCAGGGGCGGGAATTCACCCCTCCACTTT